The subject of this entry is one TCR beta chain. Its cognate antigen is unknown. This sample stems from a study of shared clonotypes between healthy human individuals. Overall study context: Per donor, CD8 memory used one plate, CD8 naive used two, CD4 memory used three and CD4 naive used three. Study results and caveats: Non-shared clonotypes had lower generation probabilities than clonotypes shared by all four sorted-subset donors.

Germline CDR1 is SGHVS and CDR2 is FNYEAQ. The V end lost 4 bases, the J end lost 4 bases, and 11 bases lay between the germline ends. The CDR3 contains 13 residues. Naive-designated CD8 cells lacked CD45RO, were positively enriched for CCR7, and omitted terminally differentiated effector memory CD45RA+ cells. Recent vaccinations or acute infections were absent in the healthy HIV-negative adult donors. Authors' processing steps: Owing to the provision of junction-only sequences devoid of quality scores by immunoSEQ, filtering differed. Profiled with immunoSEQ multiplex PCR; TCRdb holds only in-frame clones, not every one. For V, J and clone size, that table is used; D and trimming come from the DNA. The sample holds around 2,100,000 clones, about 95% seen once.

Sequencing input: naive CD8+ T cells sorted from blood. This chain connects TRBV7-6 to TRBJ2-7; D is possibly TRBD1 or TRBD2 (5 bases each). The sequence was collected from a man aged 18 to 29 in good health. The CDR3 protein is CASSWGSGYEQYF. The CDR3 region has the DNA TGTGCCAGCAGCTGGGGGTCCGGATACGAGCAGTACTTC.